The 15 T cell receptor beta chains below all came from one sample that was sequenced in a study of T and B cells in COVID-19 patients. TRB was amplified from around 250-460 ng of blood genomic DNA. TRB rearrangements were amplified by multiplex PCR with BIOMED2 TRB-A/B primers. TCRdb re-derived calls from the multiplex PCR reads in MiXCR, one entry per CDR3 protein. The sample shows approximately 10,000 distinct CDR3 sequences, around 30% of them seen only once. Sequenced: blood. The receptors stem from a human donor who had recovered from COVID-19.

The rearrangement uses TRBV30 and TRBJ1-6, with a tentative D call TRBD1 (6 bases). Deletions cut 3 bases from V and 17 bases from J, with 17 bases between. Germline-derived CDR1 and CDR2 are GTSNPN and SVGIG (reference sequence). There are 12 residues in the CDR3. The DNA for the CDR3 is TGTGCCTGGAGCGGAAGACAGGCCTGGGTCCACTTT. It specifies CAWSGRQAWVHF.

This clonotype has a handful of counts. V is TRBV12-3 or TRBV12-4 and J is TRBJ2-1; D remains ambiguous. The CDR3 length is 11 residues. The germline V and J ends were trimmed by 3 bases and 8 bases, with 5 bases remaining between them. In DNA, the CDR3 is TGTGCCAGCAGTTTCTATGATGAGCAGTTCTTC. It encodes CASSFYDEQFF.

There are a few counts of this clonotype. This chain connects TRBV6-1 to TRBJ2-1, with 13 bases that match TRBD2. V was pared by 9 bases and J by 7 bases, with 18 bases of the junction left unmatched. The length of the CDR3 is 18 residues. CDR1 MNHNS and CDR2 SASEGT come from the germline V gene. The CDR3 region is CASILGGLAGVLANEQFF. In nucleotides, the CDR3 is TGTGCCAGTATTTTGGGAGGACTAGCGGGAGTCCTGGCGAATGAGCAGTTCTTC.

The chain uses TRBV18 and TRBJ2-7; D gene unclear. Trimming stripped 3 bases from V and 0 bases from J, with 3 bases between. The CDR3 runs 12 residues. Germline CDR1 KGHSH, CDR2 LQKENI. The DNA for the CDR3 is TGTGCCAGCTCACCCGACTCCTACGAGCAGTACTTC. As protein: CASSPDSYEQYF. Together with reference TRBV18 and TRBJ2-7, the CDR3 gives the full variable domain: NAGVMQNPRHLVRRRGQEARLRCSPMKGHSHVYWYRQLPEEGLKFMVYLQKENIIDESGMPKERFSAEFPKEGPSILRIQQVVRGDSAAYFCASSPDSYEQYFGPGTRLTVT.

Details on this clonotype: One junction end does not reproduce the germline sequence, and a read error may be involved. V gene TRBV12-3 or TRBV12-4 combines with J gene TRBJ2-7; D may be TRBD2 (6 bases). CDR3 size: 15 residues. The CDR3 DNA reads as TGTGCCAGCAGTTTAGCCCCCCGAGGGCAGGGACTGCGGGACTTC. This encodes CASSLAPRGQGLRDF.

Many counts were recorded for this clonotype. This chain joins TRBV18 and TRBJ2-2; the D gene is possibly TRBD1 (6 bases). CDR3 length: 15 residues. The V gene lost 6 bases and the J gene lost 3 bases, with 14 bases spanning the gap. Germline V gene lookup returns CDR1 KGHSH and CDR2 LQKENI. CDR3 sequence (DNA): TGTGCCAGCTCCCTGGGGGCCGCGGACACCGGGGAGCTGTTTTTT. It translates to CASSLGAADTGELFF.

This clonotype was recorded at least ten times. The chain joins TRBV6-2 or TRBV6-3 to TRBJ2-7; the D is unclear. V was cut by 2 bases and J by 1 base, with 3 bases left in between. Germline V gene data show CDR1 as MNHEY and CDR2 as SVGEGT. The CDR3 totals 12 residues. CDR3 nucleotides: TGTGCCAGCAGTTACCCGTCCTACGAGCAGTACTTC. The encoded protein is CASSYPSYEQYF.

There are a few counts of this clonotype. The V gene is TRBV12-3 or TRBV12-4, the J gene TRBJ1-4; D call uncertain. CDR3 length equals 16 residues. V was clipped by 8 bases and J by 0 bases, with 16 bases between them. The CDR3 nucleotides are TGTGCCAGCTCTTCTGATAGGACCGCAACTAATGAAAAACTGTTTTTT. This translates into CASSSDRTATNEKLFF.

This clonotype was detected only a few times. The chain combines TRBV5-6 with TRBJ1-3; the D gene is possibly TRBD1 (6 bases). In germline, CDR1 is SGHDT, CDR2 YYEEEE. The CDR3 loop spans 18 amino acids. Between the trimmed V and J ends, which lost 1 base and 0 bases, there was a span of 17 bases. Here the CDR3 DNA reads TGTGCCAGCAGCTTGCTAGGGGGGGGACGGTACTCTGGAAACACCATATATTTT. This translates into CASSLLGGGRYSGNTIYF.

In this sample, this clonotype is medium-sized. This sequence joins TRBV19 and TRBJ1-1; TRBD1 might be the D (5 bases). Germline values: CDR1 LNHDA, CDR2 SQIVND (reference sequence). This CDR3 comprises 14 residues. Trimming took off 3 bases at V and 0 bases at J, with 8 bases between the two ends. CDR3 in amino acids: CASSIQGMNTEAFF. The CDR3 coding sequence is TGTGCCAGTAGTATCCAGGGCATGAACACTGAAGCTTTCTTT.

This chain uses TRBV6-5 with TRBJ1-1; D call uncertain. The V and J ends lost 2 bases and 8 bases respectively, with 9 bases between them. Germline V gene data show CDR1 as MNHEY and CDR2 as SVGAGI. The CDR3 length is 12 residues. This CDR3 reads CASSYGVPEAFF. In DNA form, the CDR3 reads TGTGCCAGCAGTTACGGCGTTCCGGAAGCTTTCTTT.

This clonotype is medium-sized (0.01 to 0.1%). This chain uses TRBV30 with TRBJ2-2; 7 bases are shared with TRBD2. The J segment lost 6 bases and the V segment lost 5 bases, leaving 3 bases of the junction unmatched. CDR3 length equals 12 residues. Germline assignment: CDR1 GTSNPN and CDR2 SVGIG (reference sequence). CDR3 region: CAWGSGPGELFF. DNA for the CDR3: TGTGCCTGGGGTAGCGGGCCCGGGGAGCTGTTTTTT.

This clonotype was detected ten times or more. This rearrangement joins TRBV5-6 to TRBJ2-3; 11 positions match TRBD2. CDR1 and CDR2 (germline): SGHDT, YYEEEE. V gave up 10 bases and J gave up 8 bases; unmatched junction bases: 12. The CDR3 runs to 14 residues. The DNA of the CDR3 is TGTGCCGCCAGTTTTAGCGGGAGGGCGGGTACGCAGTATTTT. Its translation: CAASFSGRAGTQYF. The entire variable domain, with the rest obtained from reference TRBV5-6 and TRBJ2-3, is as follows: DAGVTQSPTHLIKTRGQQVTLRCSPKSGHDTVSWYQQALGQGPQFIFQYYEEEERQRGNFPDRFSGHQFPNYSSELNVNALLLGDSALYLCAASFSGRAGTQYFGPGTRLTVL.

The chain uses TRBV19 and TRBJ2-5, with 7 bases identical to TRBD1. Looked up from germline, CDR1 is LNHDA and CDR2 is SQIVND (reference sequence). There are 13 residues in the CDR3. V lost 8 bases, J lost 4 bases, and 7 bases stayed unmatched. In nucleotides, the CDR3 is TGTGCCAGTTATGACAGGGTCGGAGAGACCCAGTACTTC. The encoded protein is CASYDRVGETQYF.

This clonotype was counted between two and nine times. The chain joins TRBV30 to TRBJ1-1; no clear D gene. Germline V gene data show CDR1 as GTSNPN and CDR2 as SVGIG (reference sequence). Between the trimmed V and J ends, which lost 3 bases and 1 base, there was a span of 12 bases. This CDR3 region has 14 residues. Written as DNA, the CDR3 is TGTGCCTGGAGAAGGGCAGGAGGGAACACTGAAGCTTTCTTT. The encoded protein is CAWRRAGGNTEAFF.